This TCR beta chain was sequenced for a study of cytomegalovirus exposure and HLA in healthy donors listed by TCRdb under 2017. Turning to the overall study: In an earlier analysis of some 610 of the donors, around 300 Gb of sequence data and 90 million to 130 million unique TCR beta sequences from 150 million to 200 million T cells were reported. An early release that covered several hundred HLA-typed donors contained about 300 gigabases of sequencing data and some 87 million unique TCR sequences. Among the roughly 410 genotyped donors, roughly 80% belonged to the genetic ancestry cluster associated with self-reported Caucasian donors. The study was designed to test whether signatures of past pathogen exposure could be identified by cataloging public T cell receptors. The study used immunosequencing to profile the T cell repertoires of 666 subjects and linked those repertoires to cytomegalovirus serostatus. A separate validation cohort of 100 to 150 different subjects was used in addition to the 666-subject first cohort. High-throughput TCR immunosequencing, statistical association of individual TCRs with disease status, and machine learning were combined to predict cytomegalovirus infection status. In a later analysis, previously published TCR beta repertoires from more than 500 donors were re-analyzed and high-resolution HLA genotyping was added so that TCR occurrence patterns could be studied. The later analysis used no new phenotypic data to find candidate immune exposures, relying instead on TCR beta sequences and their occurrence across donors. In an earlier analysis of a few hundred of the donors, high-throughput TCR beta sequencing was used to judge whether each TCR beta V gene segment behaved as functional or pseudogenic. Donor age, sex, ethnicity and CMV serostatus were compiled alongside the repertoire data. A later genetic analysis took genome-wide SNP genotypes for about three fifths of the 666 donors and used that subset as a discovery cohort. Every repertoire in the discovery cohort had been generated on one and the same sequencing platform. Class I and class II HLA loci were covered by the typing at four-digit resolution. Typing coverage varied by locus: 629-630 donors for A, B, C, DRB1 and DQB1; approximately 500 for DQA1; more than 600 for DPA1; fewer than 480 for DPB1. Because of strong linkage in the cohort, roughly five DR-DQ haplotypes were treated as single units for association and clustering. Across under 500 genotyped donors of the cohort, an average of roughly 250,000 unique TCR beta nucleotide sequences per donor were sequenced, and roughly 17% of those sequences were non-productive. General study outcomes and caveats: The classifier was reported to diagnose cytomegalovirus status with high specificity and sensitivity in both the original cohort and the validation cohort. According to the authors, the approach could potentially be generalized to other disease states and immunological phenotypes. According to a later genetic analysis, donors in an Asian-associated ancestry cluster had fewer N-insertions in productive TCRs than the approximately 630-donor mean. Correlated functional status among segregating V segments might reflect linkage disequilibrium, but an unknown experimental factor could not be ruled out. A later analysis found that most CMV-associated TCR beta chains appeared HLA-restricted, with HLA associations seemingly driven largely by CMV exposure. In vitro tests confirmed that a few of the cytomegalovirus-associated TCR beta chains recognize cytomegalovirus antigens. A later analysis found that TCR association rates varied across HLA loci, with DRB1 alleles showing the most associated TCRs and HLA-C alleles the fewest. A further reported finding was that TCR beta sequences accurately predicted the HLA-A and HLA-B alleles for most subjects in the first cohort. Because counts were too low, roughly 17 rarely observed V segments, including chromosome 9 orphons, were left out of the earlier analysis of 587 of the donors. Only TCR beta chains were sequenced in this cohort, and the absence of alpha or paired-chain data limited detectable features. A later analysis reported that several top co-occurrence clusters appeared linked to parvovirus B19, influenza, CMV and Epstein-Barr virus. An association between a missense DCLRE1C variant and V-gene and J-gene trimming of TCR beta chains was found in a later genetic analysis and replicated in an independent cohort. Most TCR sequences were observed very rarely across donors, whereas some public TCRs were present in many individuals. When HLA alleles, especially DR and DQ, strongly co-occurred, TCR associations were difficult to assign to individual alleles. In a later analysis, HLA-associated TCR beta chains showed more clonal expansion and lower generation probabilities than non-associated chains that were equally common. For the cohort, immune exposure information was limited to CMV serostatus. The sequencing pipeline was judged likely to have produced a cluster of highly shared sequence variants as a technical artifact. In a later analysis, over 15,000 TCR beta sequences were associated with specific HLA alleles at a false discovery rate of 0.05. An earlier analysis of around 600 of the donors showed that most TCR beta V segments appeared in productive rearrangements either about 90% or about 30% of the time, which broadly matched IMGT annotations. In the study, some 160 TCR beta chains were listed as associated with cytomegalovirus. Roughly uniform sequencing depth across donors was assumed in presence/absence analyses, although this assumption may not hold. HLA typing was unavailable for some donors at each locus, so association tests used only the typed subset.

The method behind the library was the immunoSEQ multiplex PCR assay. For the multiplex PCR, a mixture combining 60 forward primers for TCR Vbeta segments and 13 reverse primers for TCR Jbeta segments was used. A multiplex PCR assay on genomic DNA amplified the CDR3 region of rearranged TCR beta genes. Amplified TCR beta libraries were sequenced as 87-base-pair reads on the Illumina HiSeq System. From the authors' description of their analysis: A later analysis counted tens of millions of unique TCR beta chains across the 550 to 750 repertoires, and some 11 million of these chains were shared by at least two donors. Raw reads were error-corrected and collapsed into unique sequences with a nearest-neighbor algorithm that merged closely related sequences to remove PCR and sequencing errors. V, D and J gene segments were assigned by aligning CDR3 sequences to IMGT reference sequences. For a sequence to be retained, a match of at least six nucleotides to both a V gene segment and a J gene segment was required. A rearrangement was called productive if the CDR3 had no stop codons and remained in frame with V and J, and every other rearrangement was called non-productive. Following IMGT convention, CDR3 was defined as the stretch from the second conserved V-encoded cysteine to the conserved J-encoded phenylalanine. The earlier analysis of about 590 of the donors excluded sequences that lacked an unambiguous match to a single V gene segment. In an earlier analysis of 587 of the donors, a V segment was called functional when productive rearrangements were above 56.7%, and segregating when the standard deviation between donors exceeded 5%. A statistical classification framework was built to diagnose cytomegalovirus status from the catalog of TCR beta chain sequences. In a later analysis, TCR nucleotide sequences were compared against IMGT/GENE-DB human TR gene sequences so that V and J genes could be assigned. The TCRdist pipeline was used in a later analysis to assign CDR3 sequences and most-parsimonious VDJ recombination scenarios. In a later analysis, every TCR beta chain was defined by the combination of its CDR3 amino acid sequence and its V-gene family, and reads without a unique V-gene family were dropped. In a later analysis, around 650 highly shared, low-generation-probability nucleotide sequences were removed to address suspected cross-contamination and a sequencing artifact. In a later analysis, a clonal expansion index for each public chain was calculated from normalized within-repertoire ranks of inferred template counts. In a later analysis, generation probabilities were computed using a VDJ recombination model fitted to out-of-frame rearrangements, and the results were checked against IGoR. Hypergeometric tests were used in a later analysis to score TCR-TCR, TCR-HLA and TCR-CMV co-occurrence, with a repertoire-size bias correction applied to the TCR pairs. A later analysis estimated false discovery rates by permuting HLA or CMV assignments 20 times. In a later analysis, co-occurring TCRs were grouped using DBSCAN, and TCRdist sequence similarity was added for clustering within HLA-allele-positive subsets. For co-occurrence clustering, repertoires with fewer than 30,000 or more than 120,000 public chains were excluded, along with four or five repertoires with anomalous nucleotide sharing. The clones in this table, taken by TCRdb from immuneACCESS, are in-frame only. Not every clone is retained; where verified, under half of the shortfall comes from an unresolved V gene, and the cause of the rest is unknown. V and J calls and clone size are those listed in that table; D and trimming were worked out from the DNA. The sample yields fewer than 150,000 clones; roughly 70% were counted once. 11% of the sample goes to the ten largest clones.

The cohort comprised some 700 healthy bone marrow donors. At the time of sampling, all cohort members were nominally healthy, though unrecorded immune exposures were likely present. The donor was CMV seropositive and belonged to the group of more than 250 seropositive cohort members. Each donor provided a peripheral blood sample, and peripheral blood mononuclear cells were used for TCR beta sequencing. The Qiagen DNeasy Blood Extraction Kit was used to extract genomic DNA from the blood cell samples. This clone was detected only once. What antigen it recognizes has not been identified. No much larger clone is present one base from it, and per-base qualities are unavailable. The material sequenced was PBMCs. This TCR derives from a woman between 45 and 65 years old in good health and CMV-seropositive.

The nucleotide sequence reads TGCGCCAGCAGCTTGGATTGGTACGAGCAGTACTTC. It encodes CASSLDWYEQYF. Recombination joined TRBV5-1 with TRBJ2-5, with no confidently assigned D gene. The J call may be mistaken, given a closer DNA end match to TRBJ2-7. The CDR3 runs 12 residues from the cysteine to the phenylalanine. The kept DNA is CDR3 alone, 36 bases in frame from the first base. From a lookup of the germline V gene, CDR1 and CDR2 are SGHRS and YFSETQ.